This T cell receptor beta chain stems from a study of shared clonotypes between healthy human individuals. Study background: Researchers assigned three CD4 naive, three CD4 memory, two CD8 naive and one CD8 memory plate to each donor.

Original processing notes: Because ImmunoSEQ provided only junction sequences with no quality scores, the filtering differed. TCRdb keeps only in-frame clones here, not all; method: immunoSEQ multiplex PCR. V and J calls and clone size are those listed in that table; D and trimming were worked out from the DNA. The sample has roughly 2.2 million clones, 85% to 95% seen once. Details on this clone: What it binds is not known.

General study findings and limits: When naive CD4 clonotypes were compared across several donors, about 4.8% were shared.

CDR1 is SGDLS and CDR2 is YYNGEE in the germline V gene. The length of the CDR3 is 14 residues. The ends lost 4 bases at V and 4 bases at J; junction bases unmatched: 8. Sequenced material: naive CD4+ T cells from PBMCs. Subset here: CD45RA+ positively selected. The sequence was collected from a man aged 18-30 years in good health. Some clones in this sample may be carry-over from other donors' samples. The V call is TRBV9, the J call TRBJ2-7; 7 bases map to TRBD2. The CDR3 nucleotides are TGTGCCAGCAGCTTCCGGGACTATCGTTACGAGCAGTACTTC. It specifies CASSFRDYRYEQYF. Complete variable domain (other parts from reference TRBV9 and TRBJ2-7): DSGVTQTPKHLITATGQRVTLRCSPRSGDLSVYWYQQSLDQGLQFLIQYYNGEERAKGNILERFSAQQFPDLHSELNLSSLELGDSALYFCASSFRDYRYEQYFGPGTRLTVT.